A single sample is the source of the 18 T cell receptor beta chains below, sequenced in a study of blood T cells in healthy people across ages. It was with a sample-barcoded 5' primer and a J-beta primer mix that a second PCR of about 6 to 12 cycles was run. TCRdb processed the 5' RACE reads anew with MiXCR; each CDR3 protein has one entry. The sample contains roughly 1.9 million distinct CDR3 sequences, approximately 39% of which appear only once. The sequenced sample was blood. These receptors originate from a human donor in good health.

In this sample, this clonotype turned up a few times. The chain employs TRBV9 and TRBJ1-3; D is unresolved. The germline V gene has CDR1 SGDLS and CDR2 YYNGEE. The CDR3 consists of 13 residues. Deletions cut 7 bases from V and 0 bases from J, with 8 bases between. The CDR3 here is CASRAISGNTIYF. The CDR3 region has the DNA TGTGCCAGCCGAGCAATCTCTGGAAACACCATATATTTT.

This clonotype has a handful of counts. The V gene is TRBV28, the J gene TRBJ2-7; 8 bases agree with TRBD2. The junction had 13 bases not matched to a gene; V was cut back by 4 bases and J by 2 bases. The CDR3 length is 17 residues. Per germline, CDR1 MDHEN and CDR2 SYDVKM. In nucleotides, the CDR3 is TGTGCCAGCAGTTCCTGGCGGGAGGACGAGCGTCCCTACGAGCAGTACTTC. It translates to CASSSWREDERPYEQYF. Based on the CDR3 plus reference TRBV28 and TRBJ2-7, the full variable domain is DVKVTQSSRYLVKRTGEKVFLECVQDMDHENMFWYRQDPGLGLRLIYFSYDVKMKEKGDIPEGYSVSREKKERFSLILESASTNQTSMYLCASSSWREDERPYEQYFGPGTRLTVT.

The chain uses TRBV7-2 and TRBJ2-1; 7 bases are a match to TRBD2. Germline V gene sequence: CDR1 SGHTA, CDR2 FQGNSA. The CDR3 is 17 residues long. Losses at the gene ends were 5 bases for V and 3 bases for J; bases not matched to a gene: 13. Here the CDR3 reads CASSRLPAGRYYNEQFF. Written as DNA, the CDR3 is TGTGCCAGCAGCCGTTTACCAGCCGGGAGGTACTACAATGAGCAGTTCTTC. Full variable domain (rest looked up from reference TRBV7-2 and TRBJ2-1): GAGVSQSPSNKVTEKGKDVELRCDPISGHTALYWYRQSLGQGLEFLIYFQGNSAPDKSGLPSDRFSAERTGGSVSTLTIQRTQQEDSAVYLCASSRLPAGRYYNEQFFGPGTRLTVL.

This rearrangement joins TRBV12-3 or TRBV12-4 to TRBJ2-1; D gene ambiguous. V was clipped by 3 bases and J by 12 bases, with 15 bases between them. The CDR3 extends over 13 amino acids. CDR3 residues: CASSFLRLPGQFF. The CDR3 DNA sequence: TGTGCCAGCAGTTTTTTGAGGCTCCCGGGGCAGTTCTTC.

The gene calls are TRBV6-5 and TRBJ2-5; a weak D match, TRBD2 (5 bases). This CDR3 has 12 amino acids. The germline V gene has CDR1 MNHEY and CDR2 SVGAGI. Trimming shortened V by 6 bases and J by 4 bases, and 9 bases separated the two germline ends. CDR3 bases: TGTGCCAGCAGGGCGGGCCCAGAGACCCAGTACTTC. This gives the protein CASRAGPETQYF.

This clonotype was observed a handful of times. This chain joins TRBV4-2 and TRBJ1-6, with TRBD1 identical over 7 bases. With 0 bases clipped from V and 6 bases from J, the junction kept 8 bases outside the gene matches. This CDR3 region has 17 residues. Germline CDR1 and CDR2: LGHNA and YNFKEQ. CDR3 DNA sequence: TGTGCCAGCAGCCAAGATGGGTCGGGGGACAGTAATTCACCCCTCCACTTT. This translates into CASSQDGSGDSNSPLHF.

This clonotype was counted between two and nine times. This chain links TRBV4-1 with TRBJ1-2; D might be TRBD1 (5 bases). The CDR3 extends over 13 amino acids. The germline CDR1 and CDR2 sequences are MGHRA and YSYEKL. The V end was cut by 4 bases, the J end by 5 bases, with 11 bases between. This CDR3 is CASSPGLLYGYTF. The CDR3 DNA sequence: TGCGCCAGCAGCCCGGGACTGCTGTATGGCTACACCTTC.

This clonotype was recorded many times. This chain joins TRBV7-2 and TRBJ1-2; D unclear. The length of the CDR3 is 13 residues. Trimming pared 2 bases from V and 2 bases from J, leaving 6 bases between. Germline loops: CDR1 SGHTA, CDR2 FQGNSA. The CDR3 nucleotides read TGTGCCAGCAGCTTACTCAGAAACTATGGCTACACCTTC. Encoded protein: CASSLLRNYGYTF.

This clonotype showed up just a few times. The chain couples TRBV7-2 to TRBJ2-3; 8 bases line up with TRBD1. From germline, CDR1 is SGHTA and CDR2 FQGNSA. The CDR3 consists of 15 residues. V shed 4 bases and J 3 bases; nucleotides not matched to a gene: 6. CDR3 nucleotides: TGTGCCAGCAGCTCCCGGGACAGGTCAACAGATACGCAGTATTTT. This translates into CASSSRDRSTDTQYF.

V and J are TRBV12-3 or TRBV12-4 and TRBJ1-2; D is ambiguous. This CDR3 is built from 13 residues. V was pared by 5 bases and J by 1 base, with 8 bases between. This CDR3 is CASSKQSNYGYTF. The DNA of the CDR3 is TGTGCCAGCAGTAAACAGAGTAACTATGGCTACACCTTC.

The chain couples TRBV14 to TRBJ2-3; 10 nucleotides agree with TRBD2. The V and J ends lost 2 bases and 2 bases, in that order; junction bases with no gene match: 13. The CDR3 is made up of 19 amino acids. In germline, CDR1 is SGHDN, CDR2 FVKESK. CDR3: CASSQNRYLAGVDTDTQYF. The DNA for the CDR3 is TGTGCCAGCAGCCAAAATCGTTACCTAGCGGGGGTTGACACAGATACGCAGTATTTT.

The table lists this clonotype with a few counts. The chain is built from TRBV29-1 and TRBJ2-1; no definite D call. CDR1 and CDR2 from the germline V gene are SQVTM and ANQGSEA. This CDR3 has 15 residues. Trimming left V 4 bases short and J 3 bases short, with 16 bases between. CDR3 loop: CSVAGPEGHYNEQFF. DNA for the CDR3: TGCAGCGTTGCCGGACCGGAAGGGCACTACAATGAGCAGTTCTTC.

The chain links TRBV6-5 to TRBJ2-7; possible D gene TRBD1, 6 bases. Trimming left V 5 bases short and J 3 bases short, with 14 bases between. CDR3 length: 14 amino acids. CDR1 is MNHEY and CDR2 is SVGAGI in the germline V gene. The CDR3: CASSRTVQGYEQYF. The CDR3 DNA reads TGTGCCAGCAGTCGGACAGTGCAGGGCTACGAGCAGTACTTC.

V usage is TRBV6-2 or TRBV6-3 and J usage is TRBJ2-4, with D possibly matching TRBD2 (6 bases). Trimming took off 4 bases at V and 0 bases at J, with 22 bases between the two ends. Germline V gene data show CDR1 as MNHEY and CDR2 as SVGEGT. This CDR3 is 19 amino acids long. This CDR3 reads CASSSTAGQLALAKNIQYF. In DNA, the CDR3 is TGTGCCAGCAGTTCTACAGCGGGCCAGCTGGCCCTAGCCAAAAACATTCAGTACTTC.

This clonotype was seen more than once but under ten times. V is TRBV5-1 and J is TRBJ1-5; D not resolved. This CDR3 spans 13 amino acids. Germline V gives CDR1 SGHRS, CDR2 YFSETQ. With 4 bases removed from V and 3 bases from J, the gap between germline ends came to 8 bases. CDR3 nucleotides: TGCGCCAGCAGCACGGAACCCAATCAGCCCCAGCATTTT. Amino acids: CASSTEPNQPQHF.

This clonotype was picked up a small number of times. The chain employs TRBV7-6 and TRBJ1-2; D is perhaps TRBD1 (6 bases). Trimming left V 1 base short and J 7 bases short, with 16 bases between. The CDR3 has 15 amino acids. Germline V gene data show CDR1 as SGHVS and CDR2 as FNYEAQ. The CDR3 region has the DNA TGTGCCAGCAGCTTAGAGGGTGCAGGGGACACTGGCTACACCTTC. This sequence encodes CASSLEGAGDTGYTF.

The gene calls are TRBV7-9 and TRBJ2-3; perhaps D is TRBD1 or TRBD2 (5 bases each). The CDR3 covers 13 residues. CDR1 and CDR2 from the germline V gene are SEHNR and FQNEAQ (reference sequence). V gave up 11 bases and J gave up 1 base, with 13 bases separating them. The CDR3: CALPGRGTDTQYF. CDR3 coding DNA: TGTGCCCTCCCGGGGCGGGGCACAGATACGCAGTATTTT.

This clonotype was found once. The gene calls are TRBV7-9 and TRBJ2-2, with D tentatively TRBD1 or TRBD2 (6 bases each). Deletions cut 8 bases from V and 6 bases from J, with 16 bases between. CDR1 is SEHNR and CDR2 is FQNEAQ in the germline V gene (reference sequence). This CDR3 has 14 residues. The CDR3 nucleotides read TGTGCCAGCGGCTGGGGGCGGGACTCCGGGGAGCTGTTTTTT. It is translated as CASGWGRDSGELFF.